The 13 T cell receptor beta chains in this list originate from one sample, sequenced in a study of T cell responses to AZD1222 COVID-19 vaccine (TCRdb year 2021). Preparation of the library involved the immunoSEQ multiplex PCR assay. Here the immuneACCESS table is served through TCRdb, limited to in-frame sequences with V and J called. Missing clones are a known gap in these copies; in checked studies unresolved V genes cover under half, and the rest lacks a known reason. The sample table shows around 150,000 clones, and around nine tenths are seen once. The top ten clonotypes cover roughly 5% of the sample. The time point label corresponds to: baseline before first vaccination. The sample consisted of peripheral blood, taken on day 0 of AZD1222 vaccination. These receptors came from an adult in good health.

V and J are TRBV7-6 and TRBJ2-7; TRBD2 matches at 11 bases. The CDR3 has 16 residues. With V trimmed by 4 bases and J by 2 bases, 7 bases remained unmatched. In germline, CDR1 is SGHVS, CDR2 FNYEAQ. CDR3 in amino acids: CASSSPGLAATYEQYF. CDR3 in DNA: TGTGCCAGCAGCTCGCCGGGACTAGCGGCCACCTACGAGCAGTACTTC. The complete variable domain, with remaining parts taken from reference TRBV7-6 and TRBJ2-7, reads GAGVSQSPRYKVTKRGQDVALRCDPISGHVSLYWYRQALGQGPEFLTYFNYEAQQDKSGLPNDRFSAERPEGSISTLTIQRTEQRDSAMYRCASSSPGLAATYEQYFGPGTRLTVT.

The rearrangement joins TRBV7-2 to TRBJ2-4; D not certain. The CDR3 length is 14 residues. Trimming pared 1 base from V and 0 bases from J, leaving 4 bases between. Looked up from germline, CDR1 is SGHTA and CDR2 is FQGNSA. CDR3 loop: CASSLELAKNIQYF. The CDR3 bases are TGTGCCAGCAGCTTAGAGCTAGCCAAAAACATTCAGTACTTC. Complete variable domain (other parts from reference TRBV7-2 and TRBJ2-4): GAGVSQSPSNKVTEKGKDVELRCDPISGHTALYWYRQSLGQGLEFLIYFQGNSAPDKSGLPSDRFSAERTGGSVSTLTIQRTQQEDSAVYLCASSLELAKNIQYFGAGTRLSVL.

The CDR3 bases are TGTGCCAGTAGTATCTCAAGCAGGCACCCCTTTTCCTACGAGCAGTACTTC. Its translation: CASSISSRHPFSYEQYF. This sequence joins TRBV19 and TRBJ2-7; D is undetermined. The CDR3 runs to 17 residues. Germline loops: CDR1 LNHDA, CDR2 SQIVND (reference sequence). The V gene lost 3 bases and the J gene lost 1 base, with 19 bases spanning the gap.

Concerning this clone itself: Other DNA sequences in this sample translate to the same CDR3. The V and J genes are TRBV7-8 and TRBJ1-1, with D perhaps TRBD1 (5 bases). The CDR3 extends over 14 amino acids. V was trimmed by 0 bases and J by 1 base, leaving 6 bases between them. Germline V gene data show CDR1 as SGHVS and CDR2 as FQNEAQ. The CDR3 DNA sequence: TGTGCCAGCAGCTTAGCGGGACCGAACACTGAAGCTTTCTTT. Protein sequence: CASSLAGPNTEAFF.

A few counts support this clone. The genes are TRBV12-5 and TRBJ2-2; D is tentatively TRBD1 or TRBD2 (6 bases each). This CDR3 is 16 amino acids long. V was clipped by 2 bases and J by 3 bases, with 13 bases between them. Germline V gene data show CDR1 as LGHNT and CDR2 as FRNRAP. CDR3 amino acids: CASGLWGAPDTGELFF. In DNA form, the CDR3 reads TGTGCTAGTGGTTTGTGGGGGGCCCCGGACACCGGGGAGCTGTTTTTT.

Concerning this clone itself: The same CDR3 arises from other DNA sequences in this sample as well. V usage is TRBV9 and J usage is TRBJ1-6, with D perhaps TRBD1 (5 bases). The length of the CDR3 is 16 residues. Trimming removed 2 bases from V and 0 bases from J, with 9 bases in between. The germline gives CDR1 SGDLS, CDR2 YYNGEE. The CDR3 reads CASSVGGSSYNSPLHF. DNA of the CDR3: TGTGCCAGCAGCGTGGGGGGGAGCTCCTATAATTCACCCCTCCACTTT.

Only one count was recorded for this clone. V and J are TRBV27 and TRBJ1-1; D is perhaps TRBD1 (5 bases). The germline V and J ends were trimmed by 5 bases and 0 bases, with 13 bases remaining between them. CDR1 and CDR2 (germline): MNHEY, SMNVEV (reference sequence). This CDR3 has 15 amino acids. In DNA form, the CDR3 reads TGTGCCAGCAGTCCTCGGGGCCTCATGAACACTGAAGCTTTCTTT. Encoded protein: CASSPRGLMNTEAFF.

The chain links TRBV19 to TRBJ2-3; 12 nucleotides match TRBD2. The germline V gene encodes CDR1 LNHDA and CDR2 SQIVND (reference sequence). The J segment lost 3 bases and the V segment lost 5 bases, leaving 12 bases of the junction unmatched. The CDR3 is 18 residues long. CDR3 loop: CASSSPRLAGGPTDTQYF. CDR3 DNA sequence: TGTGCCAGTAGTTCCCCCCGGCTAGCGGGAGGGCCAACAGATACGCAGTATTTT.

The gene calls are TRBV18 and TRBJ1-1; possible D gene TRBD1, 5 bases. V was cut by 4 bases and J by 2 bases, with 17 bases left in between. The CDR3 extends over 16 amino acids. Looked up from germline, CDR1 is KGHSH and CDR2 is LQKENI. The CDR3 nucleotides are TGTGCCAGCTCACTCAATCAAGGAGGGGCTAACACTGAAGCTTTCTTT. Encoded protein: CASSLNQGGANTEAFF.

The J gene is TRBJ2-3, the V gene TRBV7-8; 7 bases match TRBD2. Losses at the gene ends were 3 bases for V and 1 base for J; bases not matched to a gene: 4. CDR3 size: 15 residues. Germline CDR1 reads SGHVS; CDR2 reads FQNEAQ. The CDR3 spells CASSFVAGGTDTQYF. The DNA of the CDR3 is TGTGCCAGCAGCTTTGTTGCGGGGGGCACAGATACGCAGTATTTT.

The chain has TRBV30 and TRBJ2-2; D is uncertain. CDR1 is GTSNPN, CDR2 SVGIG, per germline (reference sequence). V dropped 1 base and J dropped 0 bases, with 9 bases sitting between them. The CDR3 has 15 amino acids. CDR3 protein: CAWSAIGTNTGELFF. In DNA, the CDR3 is TGTGCCTGGAGTGCAATTGGGACGAACACCGGGGAGCTGTTTTTT.

CDR3 coding DNA: TGTGCCAGCAGACCGGACAGGCGCGGAGAGACCCAGTACTTC. It is translated as CASRPDRRGETQYF. V and J are TRBV7-9 and TRBJ2-5; 7 bases align to TRBD1. The CDR3 runs to 14 residues. The V and J ends lost 6 bases and 4 bases, in that order; junction bases with no gene match: 8. Germline CDR1 is SEHNR and CDR2 is FQNEAQ (reference sequence).

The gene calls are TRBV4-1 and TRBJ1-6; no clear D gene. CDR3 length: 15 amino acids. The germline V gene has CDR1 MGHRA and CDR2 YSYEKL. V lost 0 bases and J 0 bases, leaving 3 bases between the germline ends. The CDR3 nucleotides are TGCGCCAGCAGCCAAGAAAACTCCTATAATTCACCCCTCCACTTT. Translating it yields CASSQENSYNSPLHF.